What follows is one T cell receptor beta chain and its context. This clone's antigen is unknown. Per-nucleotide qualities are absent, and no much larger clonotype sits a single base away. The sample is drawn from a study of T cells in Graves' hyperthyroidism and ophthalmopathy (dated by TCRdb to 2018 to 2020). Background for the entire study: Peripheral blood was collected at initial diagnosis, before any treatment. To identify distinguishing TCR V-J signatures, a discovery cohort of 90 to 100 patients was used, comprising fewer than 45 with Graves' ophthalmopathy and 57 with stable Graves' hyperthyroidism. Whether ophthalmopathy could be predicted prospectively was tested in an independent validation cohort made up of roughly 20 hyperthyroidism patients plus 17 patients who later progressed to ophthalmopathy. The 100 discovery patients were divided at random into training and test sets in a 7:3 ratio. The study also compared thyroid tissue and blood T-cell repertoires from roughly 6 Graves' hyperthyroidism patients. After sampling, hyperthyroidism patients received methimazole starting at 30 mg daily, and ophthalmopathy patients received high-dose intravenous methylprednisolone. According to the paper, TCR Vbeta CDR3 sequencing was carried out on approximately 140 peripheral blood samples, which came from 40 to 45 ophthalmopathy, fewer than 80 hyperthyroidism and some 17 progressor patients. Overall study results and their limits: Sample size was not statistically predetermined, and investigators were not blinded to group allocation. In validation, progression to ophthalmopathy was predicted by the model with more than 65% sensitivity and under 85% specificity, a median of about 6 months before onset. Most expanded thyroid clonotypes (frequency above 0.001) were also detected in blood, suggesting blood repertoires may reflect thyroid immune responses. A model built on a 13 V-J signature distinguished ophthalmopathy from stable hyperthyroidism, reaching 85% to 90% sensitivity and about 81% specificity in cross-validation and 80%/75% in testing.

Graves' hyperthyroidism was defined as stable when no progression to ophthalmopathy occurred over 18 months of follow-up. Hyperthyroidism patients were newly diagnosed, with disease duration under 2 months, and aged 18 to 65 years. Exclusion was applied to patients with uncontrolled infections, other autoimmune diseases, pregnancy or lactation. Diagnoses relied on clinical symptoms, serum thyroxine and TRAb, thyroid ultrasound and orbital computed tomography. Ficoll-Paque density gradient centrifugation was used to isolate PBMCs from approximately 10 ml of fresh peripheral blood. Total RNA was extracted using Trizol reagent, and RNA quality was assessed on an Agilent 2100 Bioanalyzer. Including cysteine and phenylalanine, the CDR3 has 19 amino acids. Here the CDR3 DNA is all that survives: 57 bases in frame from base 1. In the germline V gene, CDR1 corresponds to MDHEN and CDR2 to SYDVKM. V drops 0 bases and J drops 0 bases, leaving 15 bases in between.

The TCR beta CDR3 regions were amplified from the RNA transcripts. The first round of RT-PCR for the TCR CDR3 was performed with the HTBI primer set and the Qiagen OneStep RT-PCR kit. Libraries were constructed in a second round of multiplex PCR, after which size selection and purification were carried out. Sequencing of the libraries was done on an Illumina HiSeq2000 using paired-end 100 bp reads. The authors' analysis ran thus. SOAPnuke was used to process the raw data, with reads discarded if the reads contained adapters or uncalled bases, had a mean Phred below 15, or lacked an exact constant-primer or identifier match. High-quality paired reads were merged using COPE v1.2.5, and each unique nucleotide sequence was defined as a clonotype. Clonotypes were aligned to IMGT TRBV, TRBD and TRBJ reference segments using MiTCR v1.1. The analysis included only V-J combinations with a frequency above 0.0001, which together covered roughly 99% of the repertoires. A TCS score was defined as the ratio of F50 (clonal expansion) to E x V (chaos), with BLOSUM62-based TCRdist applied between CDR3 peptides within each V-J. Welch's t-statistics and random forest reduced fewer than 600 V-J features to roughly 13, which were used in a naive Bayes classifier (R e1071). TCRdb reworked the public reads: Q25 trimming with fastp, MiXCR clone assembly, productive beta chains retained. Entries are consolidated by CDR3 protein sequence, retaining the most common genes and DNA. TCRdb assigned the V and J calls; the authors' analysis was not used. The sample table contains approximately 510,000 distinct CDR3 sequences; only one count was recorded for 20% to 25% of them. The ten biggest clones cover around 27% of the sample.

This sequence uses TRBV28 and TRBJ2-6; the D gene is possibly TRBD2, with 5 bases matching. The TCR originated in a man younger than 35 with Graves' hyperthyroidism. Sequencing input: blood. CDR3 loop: CASSLWFEAVSSGANVLTF. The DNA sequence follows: TGTGCCAGCAGTTTATGGTTCGAAGCGGTATCCTCTGGGGCCAACGTCCTGACTTTC.